These 27 T cell receptor beta chains were all obtained from the same sample, sequenced in a study of blood T cell repertoires in COVID-19. The data were produced by immunoSEQ multiplex PCR, yet TCRdb's version contains in-frame clones alone and is incomplete. The sample includes fewer than 110,000 clones, roughly 84% of them seen just once. Sequencing was performed on peripheral blood. Receptor source: a human donor in a cohort sampled during active COVID-19.

Notes on this clone: Other DNA variants within this sample encode the same CDR3. The V and J genes are TRBV12-5 and TRBJ1-4; 11 bases match TRBD1. This CDR3 has 17 amino acids. Germline V gene data show CDR1 as LGHNT and CDR2 as FRNRAP. With V trimmed by 1 base and J by 7 bases, 8 bases remained unmatched. The CDR3 protein is CASGLGTIGTGGEKLFF. Written as DNA, the CDR3 is TGTGCTAGTGGTTTGGGAACGATCGGGACAGGGGGTGAAAAACTGTTTTTT.

The rearrangement uses TRBV30 and TRBJ1-2; a possible D gene is TRBD1 (6 bases). Looked up from germline, CDR1 is GTSNPN and CDR2 is SVGIG (reference sequence). This CDR3 is built from 16 residues. Trimming cost V 3 bases and J 4 bases, with 21 bases left between them. Written as DNA, the CDR3 is TGTGCCTGGAGGGGGGCTTGGGACAAACTCTTCTATGGCTACACCTTC. Amino acid sequence: CAWRGAWDKLFYGYTF.

The gene calls are TRBV30 and TRBJ2-1, with TRBD2 matching 11 bases. Germline V lookup: CDR1 GTSNPN, CDR2 SVGIG (reference sequence). There are 16 residues in the CDR3. With 0 bases clipped from V and 9 bases from J, the junction kept 10 bases outside the gene matches. The CDR3 DNA sequence: TGTGCCTGGAGTGTACCGATGACTAGCGGGGTGAGTGAGCAGTTCTTC. Amino acid sequence: CAWSVPMTSGVSEQFF.

The chain uses TRBV9 and TRBJ2-3; 10 bases align to TRBD2. The junction had 7 bases not matched to a gene; V was cut back by 0 bases and J by 0 bases. The CDR3 totals 18 residues. Per the germline V gene, CDR1 is SGDLS and CDR2 is YYNGEE. CDR3 coding DNA: TGTGCCAGCAGCGTAGACAGCGGGGGGGCCAAGAGCACAGATACGCAGTATTTT. Protein product: CASSVDSGGAKSTDTQYF.

The V call is TRBV6-5, the J call TRBJ1-2; 8 nucleotides line up with TRBD1. The V and J ends lost 7 bases and 7 bases, in that order; junction bases with no gene match: 8. The CDR3 has 13 residues. Looked up from germline, CDR1 is MNHEY and CDR2 is SVGAGI. CDR3 amino acids: CASTSQGVGGYTF. As DNA, the CDR3 is TGTGCCAGCACTTCACAGGGGGTGGGTGGCTACACCTTC.

This clone has a single count. The chain couples TRBV13 to TRBJ2-3; 7 bases fit TRBD2. J was trimmed by 4 bases and V by 4 bases; bases with no gene match: 5. Germline V gives CDR1 PRHDT, CDR2 FYEKMQ (reference sequence). The length of the CDR3 is 14 residues. The CDR3 reads CASSSSSGSDTQYF. In nucleotides, the CDR3 is TGTGCCAGCAGCTCCTCTAGCGGATCAGATACGCAGTATTTT.

The V and J genes are TRBV4-2 and TRBJ1-4; 7 positions agree with TRBD1. With V trimmed by 3 bases and J by 1 base, 11 bases remained unmatched. The CDR3 has 18 residues. Germline values: CDR1 LGHNA, CDR2 YNFKEQ. The CDR3, as DNA: TGTGCCAGCAGCCAGTACTTGACAGGGTCGGGAACTAATGAAAAACTGTTTTTT. Residues: CASSQYLTGSGTNEKLFF.

V usage is TRBV11-3 and J usage is TRBJ1-3; 8 positions match TRBD1. J gave up 0 bases and V 4 bases, and 8 bases lay outside the gene matches. Germline CDR1 and CDR2: SGHNT and YENEEA. The CDR3 extends over 17 amino acids. Written as DNA, the CDR3 is TGTGCCAGCAGCTCCTCCAGGGGGCCAAGCTCTGGAAACACCATATATTTT. This gives the protein CASSSSRGPSSGNTIYF.

This rearrangement joins TRBV3-1 (or the pseudogene TRBV3-2) to TRBJ1-4; 7 nucleotides line up with TRBD1. CDR3 length equals 15 residues. In germline, CDR1 is LGHDT, CDR2 YNNKEL (reference sequence). The V gene end was trimmed by 3 bases and the J gene end by 2 bases; junction bases not matched to a gene: 3. CDR3 sequence: CASSHKTGTNEKLFF. CDR3 DNA sequence: TGTGCCAGCAGCCATAAGACAGGGACTAATGAAAAACTGTTTTTT.

The chain links TRBV6-5 to TRBJ1-6, with a weak D call TRBD1 (6 bases). The length of the CDR3 is 16 residues. CDR1 is MNHEY, CDR2 SVGAGI, per germline. Trimming removed 2 bases at V and 6 bases at J, with 14 bases between. Here the CDR3 DNA reads TGTGCCAGCAGTTACGAAAGGGGGATCTTTAATTCACCCCTCCACTTT. It translates to CASSYERGIFNSPLHF.

The CDR3 loop reads CASSSQVFGELFF. Here the CDR3 DNA reads TGTGCCAGCAGCTCCCAGGTTTTTGGGGAGCTGTTTTTT. V usage is TRBV7-2 and J usage is TRBJ2-2, with D hard to call. Per germline, CDR1 SGHTA and CDR2 FQGNSA. With 4 bases removed from V and 8 bases from J, the gap between germline ends came to 11 bases. The CDR3 loop spans 13 amino acids.

The V gene is TRBV25-1, the J gene TRBJ1-2; D ambiguous. The CDR3 runs to 12 residues. Germline lookup yields CDR1 MGHDK and CDR2 SYGVNS. V lost 6 bases and J 4 bases, leaving 9 bases between the germline ends. The CDR3 protein is CASRDGGYGYTF. The CDR3 nucleotides are TGTGCCAGCAGGGACGGAGGCTATGGCTACACCTTC.

The chain joins TRBV18 to TRBJ2-5; maybe TRBD2 (7 bases). Germline CDR1 reads KGHSH; CDR2 reads LQKENI. The length of the CDR3 is 14 residues. Trimming pared 0 bases from V and 7 bases from J, leaving 12 bases between. The CDR3 loop reads CASSPPAGAGTQYF. CDR3 in DNA: TGTGCCAGCTCACCACCGGCGGGGGCTGGGACCCAGTACTTC.

This clone was observed once. The chain is built from TRBV4-2 and TRBJ2-5, with D tentatively TRBD2 (7 bases). The ends were cut back, 0 bases at V and 3 bases at J, with 11 bases in the middle. From germline, CDR1 is LGHNA and CDR2 YNFKEQ. This CDR3 comprises 15 residues. In DNA form, the CDR3 reads TGTGCCAGCAGCCAAGAGGGGGGGGGCAAAGAGACCCAGTACTTC. Translating it yields CASSQEGGGKETQYF.

The rearrangement uses TRBV6-5 and TRBJ1-2; TRBD1 matches 10 bases. This CDR3 comprises 13 residues. V lost 6 bases to trimming and J lost 7 bases; unmatched junction nucleotides: 5. The germline V gene has CDR1 MNHEY and CDR2 SVGAGI. The CDR3 DNA reads as TGTGCCAGCAGGACAGGGGGCCTTGGTGGCTACACCTTC. Translated: CASRTGGLGGYTF.

This chain connects TRBV7-2 to TRBJ1-3, with TRBD1 as a possible D gene (6 bases). CDR1 and CDR2 (germline): SGHTA, FQGNSA. The CDR3 contains 15 residues. Trimming shortened V by 5 bases and J by 0 bases, and 11 bases separated the two germline ends. CDR3 region: CASSMYRASGNTIYF. CDR3 DNA: TGTGCCAGCAGCATGTACAGGGCCTCTGGAAACACCATATATTTT.

The count of this clone is one. Distinct nucleotide sequences in the sample also encode this CDR3. The chain uses TRBV5-1 and TRBJ2-3; 13 nucleotides line up with TRBD2. V gave up 4 bases and J gave up 1 base; unmatched junction bases: 3. Germline V gene sequence: CDR1 SGHRS, CDR2 YFSETQ. The CDR3 has 16 amino acids. DNA of the CDR3: TGCGCCAGCAGCCCGGGGACTAGCGGGGGCACAGATACGCAGTATTTT. Protein product: CASSPGTSGGTDTQYF.

The chain carries TRBV4-2 and TRBJ2-3, with D possibly being TRBD1 (5 bases). Germline V gene lookup returns CDR1 LGHNA and CDR2 YNFKEQ. This CDR3 has 16 amino acids. V gave up 0 bases and J gave up 5 bases, with 15 bases separating them. The CDR3 DNA follows: TGTGCCAGCAGCCAAGAGGTGGGTCCTAGGGGAGATACGCAGTATTTT. Encoded protein: CASSQEVGPRGDTQYF.

The chain recombines TRBV7-9 with TRBJ2-2, with TRBD2 matching over 10 bases. Germline V gives CDR1 SEHNR, CDR2 FQNEAQ (reference sequence). The CDR3 contains 16 residues. The J segment lost 2 bases and the V segment lost 1 base, leaving 1 base of the junction unmatched. The CDR3 protein is CASSLGTSGNTGELFF. The CDR3 region has the DNA TGTGCCAGCAGCTTAGGGACTAGCGGAAACACCGGGGAGCTGTTTTTT.

The chain is built from TRBV7-3 and TRBJ2-7; 7 bases map to TRBD2. This CDR3 is 14 amino acids long. With 1 base clipped from V and 2 bases from J, the junction kept 2 bases outside the gene matches. Germline values: CDR1 SGHTA, CDR2 FQGTGA. The CDR3 DNA reads as TGTGCCAGCAGCTTAAATGGGGGGGCCTACGAGCAGTACTTC. Translating gives CASSLNGGAYEQYF.

The CDR3 region is CASSQGFGTDGYTF. CDR3 in DNA: TGCGCCAGCAGCCAAGGATTCGGAACAGATGGCTACACCTTC. The V gene is TRBV4-3, the J gene TRBJ1-2; D ambiguous. Germline V gene lookup returns CDR1 LGHNA and CDR2 YSLEER. Deletions cut 1 base from V and 6 bases from J, with 12 bases between. This CDR3 contains 14 residues.

V and J are TRBV28 and TRBJ2-7; 11 nucleotides line up with TRBD2. There are 15 residues in the CDR3. The trim removed 6 bases at V and 7 bases at J, leaving 11 bases unmatched. The V gene's germline CDR1 is MDHEN and CDR2 SYDVKM. CDR3 coding DNA: TGTGCCAGCAGACATAGCGGGGGGGCAATGGGTGAGCAGTACTTC. It is translated as CASRHSGGAMGEQYF.

This clone occurred once. The rearrangement uses TRBV2 and TRBJ1-4, with TRBD1 as a possible D gene (5 bases). CDR1 is SNHLY and CDR2 is FYNNEI in the germline V gene. The CDR3 loop spans 16 amino acids. V shed 7 bases and J shed 5 bases, with 20 bases lying between them. CDR3 region: CASTEAGPGWNEKLFF. The CDR3, as DNA: TGTGCCAGCACCGAAGCGGGGCCAGGGTGGAATGAAAAACTGTTTTTT.

The V and J genes are TRBV18 and TRBJ1-1; 7 bases align to TRBD1. V lost 5 bases and J lost 1; bases outside the gene matches: 13. Germline V lookup: CDR1 KGHSH, CDR2 LQKENI. The CDR3 extends over 17 amino acids. In DNA, the CDR3 is TGTGCCAGCTCAATCAGGGGGGCGCGAACCGAGAACACTGAAGCTTTCTTT. Translated: CASSIRGARTENTEAFF.

This chain joins TRBV11-2 and TRBJ1-3; tentatively, D is TRBD1 (6 bases). Germline assignment: CDR1 SGHAT and CDR2 FQNNGV. V was cut by 5 bases and J by 2 bases, with 19 bases left in between. The CDR3 totals 17 residues. This chain's CDR3 is CASSPRDGQRPGNTIYF. The CDR3 DNA is TGTGCCAGCAGCCCCCGGGACGGACAGAGACCTGGAAACACCATATATTTT.

This clone was recorded once. This CDR3 reads CASSFSPTEQYF. The CDR3 coding sequence is TGTGCCAGCAGCTTCTCCCCTACCGAGCAGTACTTC. The chain joins TRBV7-8 to TRBJ2-7; D not certain. The CDR3 covers 12 residues. The V end lost 3 bases, the J end lost 6 bases, and 9 bases lay between the germline ends. Germline CDR1 and CDR2: SGHVS and FQNEAQ.

V is TRBV5-1 and J is TRBJ2-1; 12 positions agree with TRBD2. This CDR3 has 14 amino acids. Germline V gene sequence: CDR1 SGHRS, CDR2 YFSETQ. Trimming at V came to 0 bases and at J to 10 bases, leaving 2 bases not matched to a gene. Here the CDR3 DNA reads TGCGCCAGCAGCTTGGCTAGCGGGGGGGTCGAGCAGTTCTTC. It encodes CASSLASGGVEQFF.